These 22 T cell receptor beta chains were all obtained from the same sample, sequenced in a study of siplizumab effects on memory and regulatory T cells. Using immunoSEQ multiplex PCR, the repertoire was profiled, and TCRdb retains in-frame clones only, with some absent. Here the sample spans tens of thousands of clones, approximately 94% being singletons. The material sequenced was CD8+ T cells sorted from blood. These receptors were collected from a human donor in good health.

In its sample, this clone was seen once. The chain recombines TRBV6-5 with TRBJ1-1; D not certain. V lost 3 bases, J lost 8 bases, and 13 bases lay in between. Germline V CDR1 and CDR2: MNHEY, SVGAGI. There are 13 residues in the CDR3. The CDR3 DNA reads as TGTGCCAGCAGTTATGGGTGGGTGGGAGAAGCTTTCTTT. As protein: CASSYGWVGEAFF.

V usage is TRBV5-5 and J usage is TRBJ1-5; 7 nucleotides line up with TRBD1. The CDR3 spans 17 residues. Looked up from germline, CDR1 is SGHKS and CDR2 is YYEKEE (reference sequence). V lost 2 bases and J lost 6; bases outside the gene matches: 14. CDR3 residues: CASSLRGPLVQGQPQHF. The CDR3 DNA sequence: TGTGCCAGCAGCTTAAGGGGGCCCCTGGTCCAGGGTCAGCCCCAGCATTTT.

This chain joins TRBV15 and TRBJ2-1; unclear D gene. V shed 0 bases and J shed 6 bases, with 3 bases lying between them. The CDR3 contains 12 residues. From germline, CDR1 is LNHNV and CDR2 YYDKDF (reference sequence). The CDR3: CATSRDGNEQFF. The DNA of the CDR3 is TGTGCCACCAGCAGAGATGGCAATGAGCAGTTCTTC.

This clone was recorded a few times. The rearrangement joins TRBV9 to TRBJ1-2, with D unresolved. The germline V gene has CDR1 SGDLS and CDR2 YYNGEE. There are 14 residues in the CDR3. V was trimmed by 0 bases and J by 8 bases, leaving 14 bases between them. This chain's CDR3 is CASSVDLGMTGYTF. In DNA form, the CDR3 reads TGTGCCAGCAGCGTAGATTTGGGGATGACGGGCTACACCTTC.

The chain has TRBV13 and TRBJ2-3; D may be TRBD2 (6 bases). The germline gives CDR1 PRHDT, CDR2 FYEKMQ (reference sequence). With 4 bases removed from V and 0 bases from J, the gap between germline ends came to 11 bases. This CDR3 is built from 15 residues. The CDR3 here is CASSYGGSSTDTQYF. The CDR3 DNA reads TGTGCCAGCAGCTATGGAGGGTCCAGCACAGATACGCAGTATTTT.

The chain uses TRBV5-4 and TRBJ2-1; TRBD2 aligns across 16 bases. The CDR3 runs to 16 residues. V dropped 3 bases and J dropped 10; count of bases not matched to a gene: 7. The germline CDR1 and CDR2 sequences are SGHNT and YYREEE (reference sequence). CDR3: CASSSPGTSGGDEQFF. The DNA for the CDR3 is TGTGCCAGCAGCTCTCCCGGGACTAGCGGGGGGGACGAGCAGTTCTTC.

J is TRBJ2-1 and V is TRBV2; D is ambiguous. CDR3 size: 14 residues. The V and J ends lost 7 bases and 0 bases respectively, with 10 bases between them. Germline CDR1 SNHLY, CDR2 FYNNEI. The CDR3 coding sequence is TGTGCCAGCATGTCCGGAAGCTCCTACAATGAGCAGTTCTTC. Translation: CASMSGSSYNEQFF.

The CDR3 reads CASSSLPDTQYF. For the CDR3, the DNA is TGTGCCAGCAGCTCCTTACCAGATACGCAGTATTTT. The V gene is TRBV5-6, the J gene TRBJ2-3; unclear D gene. There are 12 residues in the CDR3. Trimming removed 3 bases from V and 4 bases from J, with 6 bases in between. CDR1 SGHDT and CDR2 YYEEEE come from the germline V gene.

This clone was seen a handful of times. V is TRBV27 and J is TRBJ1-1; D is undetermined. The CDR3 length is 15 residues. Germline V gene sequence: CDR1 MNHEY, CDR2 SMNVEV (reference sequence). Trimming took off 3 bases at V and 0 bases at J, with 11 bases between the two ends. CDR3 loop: CASSFSGPMNTEAFF. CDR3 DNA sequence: TGTGCCAGCAGTTTCTCCGGGCCTATGAACACTGAAGCTTTCTTT.

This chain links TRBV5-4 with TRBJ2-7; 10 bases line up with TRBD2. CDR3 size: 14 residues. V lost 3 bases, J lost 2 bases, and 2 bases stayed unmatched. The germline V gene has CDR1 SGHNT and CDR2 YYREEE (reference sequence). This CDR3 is CASSSGLATYEQYF. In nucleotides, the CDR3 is TGTGCCAGCAGCTCGGGACTAGCGACCTACGAGCAGTACTTC.

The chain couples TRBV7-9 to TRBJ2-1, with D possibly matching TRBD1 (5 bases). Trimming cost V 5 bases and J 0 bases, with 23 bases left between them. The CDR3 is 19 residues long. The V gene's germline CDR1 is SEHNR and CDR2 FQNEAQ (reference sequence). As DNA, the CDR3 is TGTGCCAGCAGCATCGACAGAGAACGGAAAAGTAGCTCCTACAATGAGCAGTTCTTC. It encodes CASSIDRERKSSSYNEQFF.

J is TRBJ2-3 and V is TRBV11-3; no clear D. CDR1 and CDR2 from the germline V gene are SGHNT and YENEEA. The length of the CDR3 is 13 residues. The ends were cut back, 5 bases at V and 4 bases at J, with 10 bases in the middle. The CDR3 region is CASSPTEADTQYF. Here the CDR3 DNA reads TGTGCCAGCAGCCCGACTGAAGCAGATACGCAGTATTTT.

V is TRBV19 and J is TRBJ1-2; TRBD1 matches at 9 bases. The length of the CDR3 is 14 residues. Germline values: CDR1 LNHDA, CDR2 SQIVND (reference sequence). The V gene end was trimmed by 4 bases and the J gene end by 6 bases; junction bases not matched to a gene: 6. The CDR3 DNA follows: TGTGCCAGTAGTAAACAGGGGGCGCGGAATGGCTACACCTTC. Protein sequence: CASSKQGARNGYTF.

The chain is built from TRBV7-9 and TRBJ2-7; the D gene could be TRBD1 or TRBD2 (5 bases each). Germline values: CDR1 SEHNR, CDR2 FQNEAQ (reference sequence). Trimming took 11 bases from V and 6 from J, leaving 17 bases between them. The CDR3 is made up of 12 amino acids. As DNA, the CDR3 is TGTGCCGGCGAGGGGCACCCCGGCGAGCAGTACTTC. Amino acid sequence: CAGEGHPGEQYF.

CDR3 region: CASSPAKTELSYEQYF. In nucleotides, the CDR3 is TGTGCCAGCAGCCCGGCTAAGACAGAGTTATCCTACGAGCAGTACTTC. The V gene is TRBV27, the J gene TRBJ2-7; possibly TRBD1 for D (5 bases). Germline-derived CDR1 and CDR2 are MNHEY and SMNVEV (reference sequence). The CDR3 has 16 amino acids. Trimming removed 6 bases at V and 1 base at J, with 19 bases between.

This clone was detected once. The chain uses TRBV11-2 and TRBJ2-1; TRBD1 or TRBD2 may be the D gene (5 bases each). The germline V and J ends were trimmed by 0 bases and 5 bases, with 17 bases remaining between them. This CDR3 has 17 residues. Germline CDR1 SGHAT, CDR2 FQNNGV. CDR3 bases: TGTGCCAGCAGCTTAGATTGGGGCCCGGACTCGAACAATGAGCAGTTCTTC. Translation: CASSLDWGPDSNNEQFF.

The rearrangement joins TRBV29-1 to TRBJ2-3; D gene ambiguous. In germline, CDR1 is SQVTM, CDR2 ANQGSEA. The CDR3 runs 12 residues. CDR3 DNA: TGCAGTGAAACTGGGGTCTCAGATACGCAGTATTTT. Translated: CSETGVSDTQYF.

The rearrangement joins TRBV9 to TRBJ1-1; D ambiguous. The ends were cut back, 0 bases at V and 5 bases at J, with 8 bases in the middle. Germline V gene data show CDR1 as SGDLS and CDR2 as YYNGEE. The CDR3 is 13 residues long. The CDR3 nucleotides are TGTGCCAGCAGCGTAGGACAATTTACTGAAGCTTTCTTT. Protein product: CASSVGQFTEAFF.

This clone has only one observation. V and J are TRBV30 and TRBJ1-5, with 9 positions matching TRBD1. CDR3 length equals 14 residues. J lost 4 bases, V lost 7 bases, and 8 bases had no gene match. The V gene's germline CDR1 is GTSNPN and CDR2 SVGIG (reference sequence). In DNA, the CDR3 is TGTGCCTATGAGGAACAGGGGGCTAATCAGCCCCAGCATTTT. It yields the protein CAYEEQGANQPQHF.

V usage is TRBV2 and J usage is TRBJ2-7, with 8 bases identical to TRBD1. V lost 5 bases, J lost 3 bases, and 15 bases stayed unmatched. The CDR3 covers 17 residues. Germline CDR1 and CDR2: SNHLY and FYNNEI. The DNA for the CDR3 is TGTGCCAGCAGTCCAAGTGCCGGGACAGGACCAAGCTACGAGCAGTACTTC. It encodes CASSPSAGTGPSYEQYF.

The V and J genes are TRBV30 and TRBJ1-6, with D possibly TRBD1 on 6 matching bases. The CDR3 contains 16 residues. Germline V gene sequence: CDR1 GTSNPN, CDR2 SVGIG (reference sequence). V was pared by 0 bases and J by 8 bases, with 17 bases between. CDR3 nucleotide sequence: TGTGCCTGGAGTGTCCCCAACACAGGGCTCGATTCACCCCTCCACTTT. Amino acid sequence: CAWSVPNTGLDSPLHF.

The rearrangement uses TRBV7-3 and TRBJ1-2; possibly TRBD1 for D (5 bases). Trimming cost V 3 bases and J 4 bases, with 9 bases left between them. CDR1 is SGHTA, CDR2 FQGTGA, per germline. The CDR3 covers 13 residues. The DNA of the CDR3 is TGTGCCAGCAGCTTCCGCGGGACCTATGGCTACACCTTC. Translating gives CASSFRGTYGYTF.